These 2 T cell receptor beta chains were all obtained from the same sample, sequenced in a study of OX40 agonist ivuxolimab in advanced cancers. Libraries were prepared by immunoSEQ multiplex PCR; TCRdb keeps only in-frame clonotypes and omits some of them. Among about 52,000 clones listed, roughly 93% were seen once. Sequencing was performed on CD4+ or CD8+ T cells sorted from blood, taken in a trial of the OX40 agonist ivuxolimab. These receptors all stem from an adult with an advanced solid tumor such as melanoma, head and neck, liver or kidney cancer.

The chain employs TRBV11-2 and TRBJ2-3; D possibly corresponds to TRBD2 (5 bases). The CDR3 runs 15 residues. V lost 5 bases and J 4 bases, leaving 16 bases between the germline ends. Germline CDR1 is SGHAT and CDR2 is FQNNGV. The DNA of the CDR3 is TGTGCCAGCAGCCGGGCCCCAAGGGAGTCAGATACGCAGTATTTT. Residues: CASSRAPRESDTQYF.

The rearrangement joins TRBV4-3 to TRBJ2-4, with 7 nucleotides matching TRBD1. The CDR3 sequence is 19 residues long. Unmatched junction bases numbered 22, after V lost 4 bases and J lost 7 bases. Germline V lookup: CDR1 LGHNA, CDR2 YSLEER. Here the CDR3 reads CASSPYHPQGEGFRNIQYF. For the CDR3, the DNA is TGCGCCAGCAGCCCATACCACCCGCAGGGGGAAGGATTTAGGAACATTCAGTACTTC.